This entry lists 17 T cell receptor beta chains sequenced from one sample in a study of blood T cells in healthy people across ages. A second PCR of 7 to 11 cycles used a sample-barcoded 5' primer and a J-beta primer mix. One entry per CDR3 protein results from TCRdb running MiXCR on the 5' RACE reads. Among 900,000 to 950,000 distinct CDR3 sequences listed, 25% to 30% were seen once. The same specimen was also included in a second study, on T cells of mothers and their children.

Sequencing input: blood. These receptors all stem from a woman in her thirties or forties in good health.

This clonotype came up many times. The V and J genes are TRBV29-1 and TRBJ1-2; possibly TRBD1 for D (5 bases). V was pared by 3 bases and J by 2 bases, with 10 bases between. Looked up from germline, CDR1 is SQVTM and CDR2 is ANQGSEA. The length of the CDR3 is 13 residues. The CDR3 region has the DNA TGCAGCGTTGAGGACACCGTAAACTATGGCTACACCTTC. Its protein product is CSVEDTVNYGYTF.

This clonotype occurred many times. This chain uses TRBV5-1 with TRBJ2-7, with D unresolved. V lost 4 bases, J lost 3 bases, and 11 bases lay in between. Germline V gives CDR1 SGHRS, CDR2 YFSETQ. CDR3 length equals 13 residues. The chain's CDR3 is CASSPLVDYEQYF. The CDR3 coding sequence is TGCGCCAGCAGCCCTTTGGTGGACTACGAGCAGTACTTC.

For the CDR3, the DNA is TGCGCCAGCAGCTTCCGGGGGGGAGCTAACTATGGCTACACCTTC. Protein sequence: CASSFRGGANYGYTF. The chain carries TRBV4-1 and TRBJ1-2; tentatively, D is TRBD1 (5 bases). This CDR3 spans 15 amino acids. Trimming took off 5 bases at V and 0 bases at J, with 13 bases between the two ends. Germline V gene sequence: CDR1 MGHRA, CDR2 YSYEKL.

The J gene is TRBJ1-5, the V gene TRBV28; TRBD1 agrees at 7 bases. Trimming took 1 base from V and 5 from J; bases not matched to a gene: 5. The CDR3 consists of 15 residues. In germline, CDR1 is MDHEN, CDR2 SYDVKM. The CDR3 DNA reads as TGTGCCAGCAGTTTATTGGGACAGTTCGATCAGCCCCAGCATTTT. Amino acid sequence: CASSLLGQFDQPQHF.

V gene TRBV6-5 combines with J gene TRBJ1-1; 9 bases map to TRBD1. Germline CDR1 MNHEY, CDR2 SVGAGI. The V segment lost 6 bases and the J segment 5 bases; nucleotides outside the gene matches: 10. The CDR3 extends over 15 amino acids. The CDR3 spells CASRLRDRGRTEAFF. CDR3 in DNA: TGTGCCAGCAGACTCAGAGACAGGGGGAGGACTGAAGCTTTCTTT.

The gene calls are TRBV7-9 and TRBJ1-4; TRBD1 is a possible D gene (5 bases). The ends were cut back, 4 bases at V and 3 bases at J, with 12 bases in the middle. The CDR3 has 15 amino acids. From germline, CDR1 is SEHNR and CDR2 FQNEAQ (reference sequence). The CDR3 protein is CASSWRGLANEKLFF. CDR3 sequence (DNA): TGTGCCAGCAGCTGGCGGGGCCTCGCTAATGAAAAACTGTTTTTT.

The CDR3 sequence: CASSKKGGSRDRGQETQYF. CDR3 nucleotide sequence: TGTGCCAGCAGCAAAAAAGGCGGGAGCCGGGACAGGGGCCAAGAGACCCAGTACTTC. V and J are TRBV11-2 and TRBJ2-5; 10 bases are a match to TRBD1. The V gene end was trimmed by 5 bases and the J gene end by 1 base; junction bases not matched to a gene: 16. This CDR3 is 19 amino acids long. Germline V CDR1 and CDR2: SGHAT, FQNNGV.

Of note for this clonotype: An end of the junction does not agree with germline; a read error may underlie this. The CDR3 is CASSPGTGHYEQHF. The DNA of the CDR3 is TGCGCCAGCAGCCCTGGGACAGGGCACTACGAGCAGCACTTC. The chain is built from TRBV5-1 and TRBJ2-7; TRBD1 agrees at 9 bases. Looked up from germline, CDR1 is SGHRS and CDR2 is YFSETQ. The CDR3 is made up of 14 amino acids.

Only a few counts were recorded for this clonotype. The chain couples TRBV6-6 to TRBJ1-2; D is perhaps TRBD1 (6 bases). Germline values: CDR1 MNHNY, CDR2 SVGAGI (reference sequence). This CDR3 is 15 amino acids long. V was pared by 2 bases and J by 5 bases, with 15 bases between. CDR3 protein: CASSYGGGGKYGYTF. The CDR3 DNA reads as TGTGCCAGCAGTTACGGGGGCGGAGGGAAATATGGCTACACCTTC.

This clonotype was seen just once. A clone one base away is much larger, so this may be a read error. The V gene is TRBV5-6, the J gene TRBJ2-5; D remains ambiguous. TRBJ2-7 explains the end of the DNA better; the J call may be wrong. Germline values: CDR1 SGHDT, CDR2 YYEEEE. The CDR3 contains 14 residues. CDR3 amino acids: CASSLVSGRREQYF. The CDR3 nucleotides are TGTGCCAGCAGCTTGGTGTCTGGAAGACGCGAGCAGTACTTC.

This clonotype appeared once. A much larger clone differs by one base, so this may be a read error. The chain links TRBV29-1 to TRBJ2-3; the D call may be TRBD1 or TRBD2 (7 bases each). CDR3 length: 21 amino acids. Germline V gene lookup returns CDR1 SQVTM and CDR2 ANQGSEA. The ends were cut back, 1 base at V and 5 bases at J, with 34 bases in the middle. CDR3: CSVEGEGAGNLAGQLVDTQYF. The CDR3 nucleotides are TGCAGCGTTGAAGGGGAGGGGGCGGGAAACCTAGCAGGGCAGCTCGTAGATACGCAGTATTTT.

The rearrangement joins TRBV6-1 to TRBJ2-7, with D perhaps TRBD1 (6 bases). The germline gives CDR1 MNHNS, CDR2 SASEGT. V was clipped by 3 bases and J by 3 bases, with 12 bases between them. The CDR3 is 14 amino acids. CDR3 nucleotides: TGTGCCAGCAGTGACCTACAGGGATTCTACGAGCAGTACTTC. Protein product: CASSDLQGFYEQYF.

This clonotype appeared a few times. V is TRBV7-3 and J is TRBJ2-6, with TRBD1 matching over 11 bases. J lost 4 bases, V lost 5 bases, and 7 bases had no gene match. The CDR3 totals 17 residues. The germline CDR1 and CDR2 sequences are SGHTA and FQGTGA. The CDR3 protein is CASSAGQGAGGANVLTF. As DNA, the CDR3 is TGTGCCAGCAGCGCCGGACAGGGGGCCGGAGGGGCCAACGTCCTGACTTTC.

The V call is TRBV15, the J call TRBJ2-1; 15 bases line up with TRBD2. V lost 1 base to trimming and J lost 9 bases; unmatched junction nucleotides: 4. This CDR3 comprises 16 residues. Per the germline V gene, CDR1 is LNHNV and CDR2 is YYDKDF (reference sequence). The CDR3 DNA is TGTGCCACCAGCAGAGGCTGGACTAGCGGGGGGGCTGAGCAGTTCTTC. Its translation: CATSRGWTSGGAEQFF.

This clonotype was counted at least ten times. The chain employs TRBV7-2 and TRBJ2-1, with D uncertain. The CDR3 length is 16 residues. The V end lost 3 bases, the J end lost 0 bases, and 12 bases lay between the germline ends. CDR1 SGHTA and CDR2 FQGNSA come from the germline V gene. The CDR3 coding sequence is TGTGCCAGCAGCTTTGACTTGCTCAGCTCCTACAATGAGCAGTTCTTC. Residues: CASSFDLLSSYNEQFF.

The V call is TRBV18, the J call TRBJ2-3; maybe TRBD1 (6 bases). Germline CDR1 and CDR2: KGHSH and LQKENI. V gave up 3 bases and J gave up 3 bases, with 10 bases separating them. The CDR3 is made up of 14 amino acids. CDR3 protein: CASSPTGKTDTQYF. The CDR3 DNA is TGTGCCAGCTCACCTACAGGGAAAACAGATACGCAGTATTTT.

This clonotype was found once. Being one base from a much bigger clone, this may be a read error. The rearrangement joins TRBV5-1 to TRBJ2-5, with 8 bases lining up with TRBD1. CDR3 length: 11 residues. The trim removed 5 bases at V and 10 bases at J, leaving 4 bases unmatched. The V gene's germline CDR1 is SGHRS and CDR2 YFSETQ. For the CDR3, the DNA is TGCGCCAGCAGATCGGACAGGGACCAGTACTTC. Translating gives CASRSDRDQYF.